This T cell receptor (beta chain) was obtained from a study of radiotherapy plus CTLA-4 blockade in lung cancer (dated by TCRdb to 2016 to 2019). Study-level background: Among the enrolled patients, about 19% had an objective response, and around 31% reached disease control.

The study evaluated CTLA-4 blockade (ipilimumab) given together with focal radiation therapy in patients who had chemo-refractory metastatic non-small-cell lung cancer. The full study reports these points: TCR clones derived from tumors expanded in peripheral blood after treatment with radiotherapy and ipilimumab. Early dynamic changes in blood T cell clones, together with increased serum interferon-beta after radiation, were reported as the strongest predictors of response.

Trimming leaves V shorter by 10 bases and J shorter by 6 bases, with the junction holding 17 bases beyond the gene matches. From cysteine to phenylalanine, the CDR3 is 18 amino acids long. Only the CDR3 DNA stays, 54 bases, in frame from base 1. CDR1 and CDR2 (MNHEY, SMNVEV) derive from the germline V gene (reference sequence). This clone showed up just once. Its target antigen remains unknown. Nothing much larger sits one base from this clone, and base qualities are not available. Libraries were prepared through the immunoSEQ multiplex PCR assay. TCRdb took over this immuneACCESS table, retaining in-frame rearrangements with V and J assigned. Such tables are incomplete; in checked studies, under half of the missing clones stem from an unresolved V gene, and the remainder is unexplained. Here the sample has some 70,000 clones; 79% occur a single time. The top ten constitute 8.5% to 10% of the sample.

This specimen consisted of peripheral blood, obtained from a patient treated with radiotherapy plus ipilimumab. The sequence is built from TRBV27 and TRBJ2-1; 14 bases in the junction line up with TRBD2. This receptor was identified in a human donor with non-small cell lung cancer who had a complete response to radiotherapy plus ipilimumab. The nucleotide sequence is given as TGTGCCACATGCAGGGTCGGACTAGCGGGGGGCCATAGCAATGAGCAGTTCTTC. Its translation reads: CATCRVGLAGGHSNEQFF.